These 2 T cell receptor beta chains came from one sample sequenced in a study of T cells in Graves' hyperthyroidism and ophthalmopathy. The CDR3 regions of TCR beta were amplified from RNA transcripts. The TCR CDR3 first-round RT-PCR relied on the HTBI primer set. MiXCR was run by TCRdb on the multiplex PCR reads, yielding one entry per CDR3 protein. The data hold about 520,000 distinct CDR3 sequences, with approximately 24% observed a single time. The sequenced sample consisted of blood. The source is a woman in her twenties or thirties with Graves' ophthalmopathy.

In this sample, this clonotype turned up many times. The chain carries TRBV10-3 and TRBJ1-2; D gene uncertain. Deletions cut 0 bases from V and 6 bases from J, with 11 bases between. The CDR3 totals 14 residues. Germline-derived CDR1 and CDR2 are ENHRY and SYGVKD. The CDR3: CAISESPGGHGYTF. Here the CDR3 DNA reads TGTGCCATCAGTGAGTCACCAGGAGGGCATGGCTACACCTTC.

This clonotype has more than one count but fewer than ten. The chain couples TRBV6-1 to TRBJ1-2; D remains unclear. The CDR3 loop spans 12 amino acids. Deletions cut 7 bases from V and 0 bases from J, with 6 bases between. The germline V gene encodes CDR1 MNHNS and CDR2 SASEGT. In DNA, the CDR3 is TGTGCCAGCATCGGGCCTAACTATGGCTACACCTTC. Protein sequence: CASIGPNYGYTF.